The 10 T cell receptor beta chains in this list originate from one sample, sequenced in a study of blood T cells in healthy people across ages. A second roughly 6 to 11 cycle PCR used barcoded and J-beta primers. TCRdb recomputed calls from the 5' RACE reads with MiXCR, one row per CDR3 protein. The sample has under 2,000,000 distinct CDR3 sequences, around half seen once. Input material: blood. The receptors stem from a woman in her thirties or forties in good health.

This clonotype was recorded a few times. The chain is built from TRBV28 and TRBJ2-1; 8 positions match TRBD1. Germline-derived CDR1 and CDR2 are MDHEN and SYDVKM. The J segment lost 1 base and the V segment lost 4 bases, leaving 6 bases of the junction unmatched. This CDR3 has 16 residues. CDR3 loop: CASSSEDRGSYNEQFF. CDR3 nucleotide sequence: TGTGCCAGCAGTTCGGAAGACAGGGGTTCCTACAATGAGCAGTTCTTC. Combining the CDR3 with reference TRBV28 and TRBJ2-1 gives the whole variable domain DVKVTQSSRYLVKRTGEKVFLECVQDMDHENMFWYRQDPGLGLRLIYFSYDVKMKEKGDIPEGYSVSREKKERFSLILESASTNQTSMYLCASSSEDRGSYNEQFFGPGTRLTVL.

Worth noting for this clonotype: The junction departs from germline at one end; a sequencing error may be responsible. This chain's CDR3 is CSARWRAVSYERYF. As DNA, the CDR3 is TGCAGTGCTAGATGGAGAGCGGTTTCCTACGAGCGGTACTTC. The chain combines TRBV20-1 with TRBJ2-7; a possible D gene is TRBD2 (5 bases). This CDR3 comprises 14 residues. Germline CDR1 reads DFQATT; CDR2 reads SNEGSKA (reference sequence).

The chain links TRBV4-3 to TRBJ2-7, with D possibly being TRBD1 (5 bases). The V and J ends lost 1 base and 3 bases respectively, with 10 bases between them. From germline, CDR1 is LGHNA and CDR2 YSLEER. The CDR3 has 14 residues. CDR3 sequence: CASSQVGQNYEQYF. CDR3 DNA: TGCGCCAGCAGCCAAGTGGGGCAGAACTACGAGCAGTACTTC.

CDR3 bases: TGTGCCAGCAGCGTAGTCGGCAGCGCCGGGCACAATGAGCAGTTCTTC. As protein: CASSVVGSAGHNEQFF. The chain is built from TRBV9 and TRBJ2-1; no clear D gene. The CDR3 length is 16 residues. From germline, CDR1 is SGDLS and CDR2 YYNGEE. The germline V and J ends were trimmed by 0 bases and 5 bases, with 15 bases remaining between them. The whole variable domain, filled in from reference TRBV9 and TRBJ2-1, reads DSGVTQTPKHLITATGQRVTLRCSPRSGDLSVYWYQQSLDQGLQFLIQYYNGEERAKGNILERFSAQQFPDLHSELNLSSLELGDSALYFCASSVVGSAGHNEQFFGPGTRLTVL.

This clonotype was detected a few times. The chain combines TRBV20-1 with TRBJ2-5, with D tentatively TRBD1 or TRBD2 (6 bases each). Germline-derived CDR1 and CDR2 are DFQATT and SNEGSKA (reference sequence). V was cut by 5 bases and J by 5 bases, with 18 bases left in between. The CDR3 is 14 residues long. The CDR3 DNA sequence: TGCAGTGCTGGGAGGACAGCCTTCGGGGAGACCCAGTACTTC. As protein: CSAGRTAFGETQYF.

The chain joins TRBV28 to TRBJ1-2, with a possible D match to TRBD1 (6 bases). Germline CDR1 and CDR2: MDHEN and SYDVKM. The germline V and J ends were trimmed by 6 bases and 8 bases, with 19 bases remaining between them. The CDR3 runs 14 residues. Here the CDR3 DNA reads TGTGCCAGCAGCCGAGTCGGGACATTGGAGGGCTACACCTTC. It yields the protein CASSRVGTLEGYTF.

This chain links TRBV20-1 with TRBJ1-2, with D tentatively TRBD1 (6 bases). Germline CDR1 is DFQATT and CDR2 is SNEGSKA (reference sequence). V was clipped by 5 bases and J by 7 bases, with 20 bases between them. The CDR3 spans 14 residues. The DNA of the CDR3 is TGCAGTGCTGGATTGACAGGAAAAGAGGTTGGCTACACCTTC. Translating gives CSAGLTGKEVGYTF.

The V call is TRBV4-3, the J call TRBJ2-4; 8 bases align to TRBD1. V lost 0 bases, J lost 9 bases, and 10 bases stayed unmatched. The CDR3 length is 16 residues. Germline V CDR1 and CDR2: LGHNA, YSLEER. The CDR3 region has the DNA TGCGCCAGCAGCCAAGATTGGACAGGGCGAGGGCGCATTCAGTACTTC. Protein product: CASSQDWTGRGRIQYF.

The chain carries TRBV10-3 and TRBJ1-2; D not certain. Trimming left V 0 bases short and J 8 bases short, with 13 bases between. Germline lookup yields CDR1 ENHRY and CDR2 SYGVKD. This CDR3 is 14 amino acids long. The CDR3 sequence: CAISESYGLGGYTF. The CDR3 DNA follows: TGTGCCATCAGTGAGTCGTACGGGTTGGGAGGCTACACCTTC.

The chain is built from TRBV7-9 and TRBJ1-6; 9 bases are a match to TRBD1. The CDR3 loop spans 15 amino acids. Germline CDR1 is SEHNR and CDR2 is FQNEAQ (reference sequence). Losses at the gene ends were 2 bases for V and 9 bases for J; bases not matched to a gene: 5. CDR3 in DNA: TGTGCCAGCAGCTTACCCGGGACAGGGAGTTCACCCCTCCACTTT. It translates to CASSLPGTGSSPLHF.